This TCR beta chain was found in a study of CD8+CD57+ T cells in acquired aplastic anemia. Study information: Quantities of DNA derived from sorted CD4+ and CD8+ cells averaged approximately 3.5 ug.

Genomic DNA, serving as template, underwent TCR beta VDJ and CDR3 profiling. Each CDR3 protein is one row after TCRdb ran MiXCR on the reads. The sample holds under 500,000 distinct CDR3 sequences, approximately 33% seen once. This clonotype was seen many times. Its specificity is not known. The CDR3 has 15 residues. Germline loops: CDR1 DFQATT, CDR2 SNEGSKA (reference sequence). The germline V and J ends were trimmed by 0 bases and 0 bases, with 9 bases remaining between them. Patients sequenced had flow cytometry evidence of CD8+CD57+ cell expansion. Study-level results: Researchers report that around 30 CD8+ CDR3 sequences appeared in both patients and controls. Between patients and controls, CD8+ Simpson's diversity did not vary significantly.

The rearrangement uses TRBV20-1 and TRBJ1-5; D unresolved. The specimen sequenced was sorted CD4+, CD8+, or CD8+CD57+ T cells (not recorded which) from PBMCs. This sequence was found in a human donor with aplastic anemia. The CDR3 loop is CSAREIENSNQPQHF. The CDR3 nucleotides read TGCAGTGCTAGAGAAATTGAGAATAGCAATCAGCCCCAGCATTTT.